This T cell receptor beta chain emerged from a study of response to subunit inactivated influenza vaccine. Study-wide results and limits: After each seasonal influenza vaccination, few new T cells are recruited, the authors suggested.

CDR3 length: 12 residues. Trimming stripped 4 bases from V and 6 bases from J, with 4 bases between. Germline values: CDR1 SEHNR, CDR2 FQNEAQ (reference sequence). Of note for this clonotype: The target antigen is unknown.

In TCRdb, the RT-PCR reads were re-called with MiXCR into one record per CDR3 protein. There are about 650,000 distinct CDR3 sequences in the sample; approximately 15% occur only once, and 7.6% lies in the top ten. The clonotype originates from a man in his fifties who received an inactivated influenza vaccine. The chain joins TRBV7-9 to TRBJ1-6; no clear D gene. Sequenced here: PBMCs from blood, sampled less than 15 days before vaccination. The CDR3 DNA sequence: TGTGCCAGCAGCTACATTAATTCACCCCTCCACTTT. Its protein is CASSYINSPLHF.